The TCR beta chain described here comes from a study of neurological immune-mediated disorders. Background on the study: The study included approximately 34 multiple sclerosis patients, approximately 30 relapsing-remitting and 3 secondary progressive.

The germline gives CDR1 SGHVS, CDR2 FQNEAQ. The CDR3 extends over 13 amino acids. The V and J ends lost 1 base and 3 bases respectively, with 7 bases between them. 5'RACE employing 10-nucleotide random UMIs yielded the cDNA. A single record per CDR3 protein comes from TCRdb applying MiXCR to the 5' RACE reads. The table includes about 84,000 distinct CDR3 sequences, about 4.5% detected once. Indicated time point: longitudinal time-point 3. This clonotype was seen many times. The receptor's source is a woman aged 60-75 years with multiple sclerosis. The gene calls are TRBV7-8 and TRBJ2-7, with D hard to call. The specimen was PBMCs. CDR3 bases: TGTGCCAGCAGCTTAGTGGATAACTACGAGCAGTACTTC. Protein product: CASSLVDNYEQYF.